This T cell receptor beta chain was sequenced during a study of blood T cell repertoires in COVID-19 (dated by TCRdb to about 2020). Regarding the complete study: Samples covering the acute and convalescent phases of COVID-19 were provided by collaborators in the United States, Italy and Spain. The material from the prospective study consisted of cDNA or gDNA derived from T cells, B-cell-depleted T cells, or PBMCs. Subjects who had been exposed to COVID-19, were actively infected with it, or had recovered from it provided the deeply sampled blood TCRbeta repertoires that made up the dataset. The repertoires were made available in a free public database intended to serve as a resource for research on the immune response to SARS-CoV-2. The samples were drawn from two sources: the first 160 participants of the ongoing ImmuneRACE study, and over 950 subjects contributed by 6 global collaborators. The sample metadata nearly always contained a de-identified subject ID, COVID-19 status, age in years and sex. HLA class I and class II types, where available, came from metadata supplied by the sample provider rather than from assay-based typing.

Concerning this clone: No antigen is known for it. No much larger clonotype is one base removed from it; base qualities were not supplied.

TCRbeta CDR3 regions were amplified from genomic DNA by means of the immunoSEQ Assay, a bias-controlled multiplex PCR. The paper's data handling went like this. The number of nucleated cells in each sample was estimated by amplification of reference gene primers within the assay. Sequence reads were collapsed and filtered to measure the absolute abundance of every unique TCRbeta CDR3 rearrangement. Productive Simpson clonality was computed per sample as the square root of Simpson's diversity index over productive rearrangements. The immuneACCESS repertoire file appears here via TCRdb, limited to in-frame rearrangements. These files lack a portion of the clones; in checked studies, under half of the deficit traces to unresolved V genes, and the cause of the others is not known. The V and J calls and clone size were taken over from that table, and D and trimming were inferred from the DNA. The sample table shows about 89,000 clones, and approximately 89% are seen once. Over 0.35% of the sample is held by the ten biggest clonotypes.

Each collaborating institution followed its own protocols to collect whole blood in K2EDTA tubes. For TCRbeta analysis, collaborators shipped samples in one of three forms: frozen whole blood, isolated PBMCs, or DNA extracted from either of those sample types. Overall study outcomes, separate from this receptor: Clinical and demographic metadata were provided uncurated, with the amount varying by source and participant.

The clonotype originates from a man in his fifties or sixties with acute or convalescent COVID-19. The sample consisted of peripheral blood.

In nucleotides, the sequence is TGTGCCAGCGGATACAGGGGGCCTGCCGGGGAGCTGTTTTTT. Its translation reads: CASGYRGPAGELFF. Rearrangement joined TRBV6-5 to TRBJ2-2; 9 bases in the junction line up with TRBD1. After removal of 8 bases from V and 6 bases from J, the junction retains 7 bases not matched to a gene. Reading the germline V gene gives CDR1 MNHEY and CDR2 SVGAGI. Its CDR3 holds 14 amino acids, cysteine through phenylalanine. Of the read, only the CDR3 DNA is kept; its 42 bases are in frame from base 1.